The next 17 T cell receptor beta chains were all read from a single sample in a study of blood T cell repertoires in COVID-19. Assay used: immunoSEQ multiplex PCR; TCRdb lists only in-frame clones, some missing. The table has about 210,000 clones, roughly nine tenths seen once; the top ten hold about 8.8%. Source material: PBMCs or T cells enriched from blood (not recorded which). These receptor sequences come from a woman aged 18-29 years who had recovered from COVID-19.

Here the CDR3 DNA reads TGTGCCTGGAGTGTAGGGGAGGGGTATGGCTACACCTTC. Translated, it gives CAWSVGEGYGYTF. The rearrangement links TRBV30 to TRBJ1-2, with TRBD1 as a possible D gene (5 bases). Per germline, CDR1 GTSNPN and CDR2 SVGIG (reference sequence). The CDR3 runs 13 residues. Between the trimmed V and J ends, which lost 0 bases and 5 bases, there was a span of 10 bases. Full variable domain (rest looked up from reference TRBV30 and TRBJ1-2): SQTIHQWPATLVQPVGSPLSLECTVEGTSNPNLYWYRQAAGRGLQLLFYSVGIGQISSEVPQNLSASRPQDRQFILSSKKLLLSDSGFYLCAWSVGEGYGYTFGSGTRLTVV.

This clone was observed once. The chain carries TRBV7-9 and TRBJ2-7, with D possibly TRBD2 on 6 matching bases. The CDR3 is 13 residues long. V shed 7 bases and J shed 5 bases, with 15 bases lying between them. CDR1 and CDR2 (germline): SEHNR, FQNEAQ (reference sequence). In DNA, the CDR3 is TGTGCCAGCACCCCATGGGGGGTAGACGAGCAGTACTTC. Amino acid sequence: CASTPWGVDEQYF.

The V call is TRBV2, the J call TRBJ1-2; D uncertain. Germline lookup yields CDR1 SNHLY and CDR2 FYNNEI. The V gene lost 4 bases and the J gene lost 5 bases, with 11 bases spanning the gap. The CDR3 consists of 13 residues. The CDR3 reads CASSVRHRYGYTF. DNA of the CDR3: TGTGCCAGCAGTGTTAGACACAGATATGGCTACACCTTC.

CDR3 nucleotide sequence: TGTGCCAGCAATCCCGGGAAAACCAATTCACCCCTCCACTTT. It yields the protein CASNPGKTNSPLHF. The chain combines TRBV6-5 with TRBJ1-6; no firm D call. The CDR3 totals 14 residues. Germline V gene data show CDR1 as MNHEY and CDR2 as SVGAGI. Trimming removed 7 bases at V and 7 bases at J, with 14 bases between.

The chain has TRBV11-2 and TRBJ1-2; D remains unclear. The V end was cut by 1 base, the J end by 2 bases, with 11 bases between. Per the germline V gene, CDR1 is SGHAT and CDR2 is FQNNGV. This CDR3 is built from 15 residues. This CDR3 reads CASSLAPSGNYGYTF. CDR3 DNA: TGTGCCAGCAGCTTAGCCCCCTCGGGGAACTATGGCTACACCTTC.

The chain employs TRBV2 and TRBJ1-2; D remains unclear. This CDR3 has 13 residues. Trimming took off 0 bases at V and 9 bases at J, with 11 bases between the two ends. Germline V gene sequence: CDR1 SNHLY, CDR2 FYNNEI. The DNA of the CDR3 is TGTGCCAGCAGTGAAGCGATGACCGGGAGCTACACCTTC. The encoded protein is CASSEAMTGSYTF.

J is TRBJ2-7 and V is TRBV13; 8 nucleotides line up with TRBD2. After removal of 0 bases from V and 1 base from J, the junction contained 5 bases not matched to a gene. The CDR3 is 16 residues long. CDR1 and CDR2 (germline): PRHDT, FYEKMQ (reference sequence). CDR3 sequence (DNA): TGTGCCAGCAGCTTAGGTACTAGCGGTACATCCTACGAGCAGTACTTC. As protein: CASSLGTSGTSYEQYF.

This clone was recorded only once. The rearrangement links TRBV28 to TRBJ1-2; 8 nucleotides line up with TRBD1. Unmatched junction bases numbered 5, after V lost 5 bases and J lost 6 bases. This CDR3 has 13 amino acids. Germline CDR1 and CDR2: MDHEN and SYDVKM. The DNA for the CDR3 is TGTGCCAGCAGTGCAGACAGGGGCAATGGCTACACCTTC. Amino acids: CASSADRGNGYTF.

The chain recombines TRBV11-2 with TRBJ2-2; D may be TRBD1 (5 bases). The CDR3 loop spans 14 amino acids. V gave up 5 bases and J gave up 6 bases, with 13 bases separating them. Per germline, CDR1 SGHAT and CDR2 FQNNGV. CDR3 protein: CASSPRAVPGELFF. For the CDR3, the DNA is TGTGCCAGCAGCCCCAGGGCCGTCCCCGGGGAGCTGTTTTTT. Variable domain in full (rest from reference TRBV11-2 and TRBJ2-2): EAGVAQSPRYKIIEKRQSVAFWCNPISGHATLYWYQQILGQGPKLLIQFQNNGVVDDSQLPKDRFSAERLKGVDSTLKIQPAKLEDSAVYLCASSPRAVPGELFFGEGSRLTVL.

Note on this clone: Additional DNA sequences in this sample encode the identical CDR3. V is TRBV5-1 and J is TRBJ2-5; D not resolved. Germline V lookup: CDR1 SGHRS, CDR2 YFSETQ. V was pared by 0 bases and J by 0 bases, with 6 bases between. This CDR3 has 14 residues. The CDR3 sequence is CASSLGQYQETQYF. Here the CDR3 DNA reads TGCGCCAGCAGCTTGGGTCAGTACCAAGAGACCCAGTACTTC.

This clone was detected only a few times. CDR3 nucleotide sequence: TGTGCCAGCAGCCCTATCCGGCAGGGGACGGGGAATCAGCCCCAGCATTTT. Translating it yields CASSPIRQGTGNQPQHF. The rearrangement joins TRBV28 to TRBJ1-5, with D possibly TRBD1 on 6 matching bases. V gave up 6 bases and J gave up 4 bases, with 22 bases separating them. CDR3 length: 17 residues. Per germline, CDR1 MDHEN and CDR2 SYDVKM.

The chain joins TRBV11-2 to TRBJ2-1, with TRBD2 matching over 7 bases. This CDR3 spans 15 amino acids. Germline lookup yields CDR1 SGHAT and CDR2 FQNNGV. Trimming removed 7 bases from V and 5 bases from J; junction bases left unmatched: 11. The CDR3 reads CASTLLASSDNEQFF. CDR3 sequence (DNA): TGTGCCAGCACCCTACTAGCGTCGAGTGACAATGAGCAGTTCTTC.

The chain couples TRBV19 to TRBJ1-1; weak D call: TRBD1 (5 bases). Germline-derived CDR1 and CDR2 are LNHDA and SQIVND (reference sequence). CDR3 length: 14 amino acids. V was pared by 3 bases and J by 4 bases, with 12 bases between. This CDR3 is CASSIRIQGTEAFF. The CDR3 bases are TGTGCCAGTAGTATCCGGATCCAGGGCACTGAAGCTTTCTTT.

The chain has TRBV6-4 and TRBJ2-1; D unresolved. Deletions cut 5 bases from V and 0 bases from J, with 5 bases between. This CDR3 has 13 amino acids. Germline V gene data show CDR1 as MRHNA and CDR2 as SNTAGT. The CDR3 region has the DNA TGTGCCAGCAGTACGAGCTCCTACAATGAGCAGTTCTTC. Its translation: CASSTSSYNEQFF.

The V and J genes are TRBV3-1 (or the pseudogene TRBV3-2) and TRBJ1-2; D perhaps matches TRBD1 (6 bases). Germline values: CDR1 LGHDT, CDR2 YNNKEL (reference sequence). The CDR3 runs to 18 residues. The germline V and J ends were trimmed by 0 bases and 8 bases, with 25 bases remaining between them. The DNA for the CDR3 is TGTGCCAGCAGCCAAGATCCTCACAGGGTAGAGGTCCCTAGGGGCTACACCTTC. Amino acids: CASSQDPHRVEVPRGYTF.

The chain carries TRBV24-1 and TRBJ2-1; 9 bases agree with TRBD2. This CDR3 spans 18 amino acids. J was trimmed by 3 bases and V by 4 bases; bases with no gene match: 12. Germline loops: CDR1 KGHDR, CDR2 SFDVKD. The CDR3 region has the DNA TGTGCCACCAGTGAGTCGTGGGGTAGCGGGGGAGTCTACAATGAGCAGTTCTTC. Protein product: CATSESWGSGGVYNEQFF.

The chain employs TRBV19 and TRBJ2-7, with TRBD1 matching 8 bases. This CDR3 comprises 14 residues. CDR1 is LNHDA and CDR2 is SQIVND in the germline V gene (reference sequence). V was pared by 4 bases and J by 1 base, with 3 bases of the junction left unmatched. The CDR3 sequence is CASSRTGRSYEQYF. DNA for the CDR3: TGTGCCAGTAGTAGGACAGGGAGGTCCTACGAGCAGTACTTC.